This entry is about one T cell receptor beta chain. Its specific antigen is unknown. The junction differs from germline at one of its ends, possibly a read error. These data are taken from a study of OX40 agonist ivuxolimab in advanced cancers. Background on the whole study: Ivuxolimab, which targeted the costimulatory receptor OX40 (CD134), was an agonistic, fully human IgG2 monoclonal antibody. Partial responses occurred in three dose-escalation patients, of whom one had hepatocellular carcinoma and two had cutaneous melanoma. The paper reports the monotherapy dose-escalation portion (N of about 50 patients) of the phase I ivuxolimab trial. In the dose-escalation cohort, more than 80% of patients were male, and the mean age was approximately 60 years with a range of about 23 to 79. Patients were allowed to have had prior anti-PD-1, anti-PD-L1 or anti-CTLA-4 therapy, and around 43% of the dose-escalation patients had been treated with checkpoint inhibitors. Intravenous ivuxolimab was administered to patients every 2 weeks at six dose levels: 0.01, 0.1, 0.3, 1.5, 3 and 10 mg/kg. The purpose of peripheral TCRbeta sequencing was to test whether ivuxolimab changed TCR sequence diversity and led to clonal T-cell expansion. Among the roughly 50 dose-escalation patients, about 20 had hepatocellular carcinoma, 15 or so melanoma, 9 renal cell carcinoma and 9 head and neck cancer. General conclusions and limits of the study: Low levels of normalized T-cell clonal expansion were also shown by some nonresponding patients. Partial responders in the 0.1-3.0 mg/kg groups had among the lowest normalized peripheral clonal expansion, especially among CD8+ T cells. At doses of 0.1 to 3.0 mg/kg, clonal expansion of both CD4+ and CD8+ blood T cells was observed from baseline to week 6. On average, CD8+ T cells showed more expanded clones than CD4+ T cells after ivuxolimab. The antigen specificity of the peripheral T cells that underwent clonal expansion was not determined.

The CDR1 and CDR2 encoded by the germline V gene (reference sequence) are SSHAT and FNYEAQ. Counted from cysteine to phenylalanine, this CDR3 has 15 amino acids. Only the CDR3 part of the read is kept: 45 bases, read in frame from the first base. Genomic DNA was extracted from sorted cells for sequencing of the TCRbeta CDR3 region. The immunoSEQ Assay was used for sequencing of TCRbeta CDR3 regions. Drawn from immuneACCESS, this table holds only the in-frame rearrangements with V and J called that TCRdb kept. Clones are partly lost; checked studies trace under half to an unresolved V gene and leave the rest unexplained. This sample holds 25,000 to 30,000 clones; more than 75% were observed only once. The biggest ten clones account for over 20% of the sample. Patients with a history of autoimmune disease or receiving systemic immunosuppression were excluded from the trial. Peripheral blood for TCR sequencing was drawn from every dose cohort at baseline, at cycle 4 day 1 and at cycle 7 day 1. Samples were obtained from an open-label, multicenter, first-in-human phase I dose-escalation trial of ivuxolimab. Adults with locally advanced or metastatic melanoma, renal cell carcinoma, hepatocellular carcinoma or head and neck squamous cell carcinoma were enrolled in the trial. CD4+ and CD8+ T cells were sorted separately from peripheral blood before TCR sequencing.

This sequence was found in an adult with an advanced solid tumor such as melanoma, head and neck, liver or kidney cancer. The chain is encoded by TRBV7-7 joined to TRBJ2-7; 10 bases in the junction line up with TRBD2. Sequencing used CD4+ or CD8+ T cells sorted from blood, obtained in a trial of the OX40 agonist ivuxolimab. The nucleotides read TGTGCTAGCAGCCCATTAGCGGGAGGCTCCTACGAGCAGTACTTC. This yields the protein CASSPLAGGSYEQYF.